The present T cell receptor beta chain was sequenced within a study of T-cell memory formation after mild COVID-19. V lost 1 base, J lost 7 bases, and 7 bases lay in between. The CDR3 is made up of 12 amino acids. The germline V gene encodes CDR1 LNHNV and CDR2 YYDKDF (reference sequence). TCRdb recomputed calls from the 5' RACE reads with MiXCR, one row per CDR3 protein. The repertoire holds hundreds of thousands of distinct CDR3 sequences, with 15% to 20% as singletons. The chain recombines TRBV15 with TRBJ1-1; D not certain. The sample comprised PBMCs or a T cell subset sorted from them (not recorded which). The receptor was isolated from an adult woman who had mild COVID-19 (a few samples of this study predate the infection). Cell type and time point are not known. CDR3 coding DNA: TGTGCCACCAGCAGAGGAGGATTTGAAGCTTTCTTT. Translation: CATSRGGFEAFF.